This TCR beta chain is from a study of patients and donors after allogeneic stem cell transplantation. TCRdb reprocessed the RT-PCR reads with MiXCR, giving one entry per CDR3 protein. The sample contains roughly 150,000 distinct CDR3 sequences, 24% of which appear only once. The CDR3 contains 14 residues. V lost 0 bases and J 6 bases, leaving 12 bases between the germline ends. Germline V lookup: CDR1 LGHNA, CDR2 YSLEER. Sequencing was carried out using blood, either unsorted or a sorted T cell fraction (not recorded which). V usage is TRBV4-3 and J usage is TRBJ2-7; the D gene is possibly TRBD1 (6 bases). This TCR was recovered from a human donor who was either an allogeneic HSCT recipient or a stem cell or donor lymphocyte infusion donor (not recorded which). It is not recorded whose cells these are; they may come from a transplant donor. The CDR3 DNA follows: TGCGCCAGCAGCCAAGATCAGGGACACTCCGAGCAGTACTTC. As protein: CASSQDQGHSEQYF.